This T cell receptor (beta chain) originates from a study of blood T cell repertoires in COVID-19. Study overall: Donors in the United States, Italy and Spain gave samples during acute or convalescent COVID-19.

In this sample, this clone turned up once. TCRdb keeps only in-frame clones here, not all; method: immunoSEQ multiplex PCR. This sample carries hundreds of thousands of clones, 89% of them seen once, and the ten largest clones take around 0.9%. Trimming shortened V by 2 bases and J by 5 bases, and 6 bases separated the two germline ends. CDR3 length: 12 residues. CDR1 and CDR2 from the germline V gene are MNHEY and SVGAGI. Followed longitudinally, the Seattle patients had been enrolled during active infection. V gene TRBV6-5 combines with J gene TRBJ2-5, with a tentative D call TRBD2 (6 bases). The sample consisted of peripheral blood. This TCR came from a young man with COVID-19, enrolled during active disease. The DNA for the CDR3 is TGTGCCAGCAGTTACGGGGGGGAGACCCAGTACTTC. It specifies CASSYGGETQYF.